The sequence of this T cell receptor (beta chain) was determined in a study of blood T cell repertoires in COVID-19. Across the study: Sample material is recorded as cDNA or gDNA derived from T cells, B-cell-depleted T cells, or PBMCs.

Individuals aged roughly 18 to 95 years were recruited from roughly 23 US areas. Cohorts were determined from participant-reported clinical history. Produced via immunoSEQ multiplex PCR; TCRdb's table is partial and in-frame only. Here the sample spans 150,000 to 200,000 clones, around 82% being singletons. Germline CDR1 reads LNHDA; CDR2 reads SQIVND (reference sequence). The CDR3 is 12 amino acids. V was pared by 6 bases and J by 9 bases, with 9 bases between. The TCR sequence derives from a woman in her sixties or seventies with acute COVID-19. V usage is TRBV19 and J usage is TRBJ1-6, with D perhaps TRBD1 (5 bases). Material for sequencing was PBMCs or T cells enriched from blood (not recorded which). The CDR3 bases are TGTGCCAGTAGCAGGGTTGCTTCACCCCTCCACTTT. Translated: CASSRVASPLHF. Looking up the rest from reference TRBV19 and TRBJ1-6 gives the full variable domain: DGGITQSPKYLFRKEGQNVTLSCEQNLNHDAMYWYRQDPGQGLRLIYYSQIVNDFQKGDIAEGYSVSREKKESFPLTVTSAQKNPTAFYLCASSRVASPLHFGNGTRLTVT.